This T cell receptor beta chain is drawn from a study of beta chain features in type 1 diabetes. Study-wide results and caveats: There was a moderate but significant shortening of TCRB CDR3s in all four CD4+ subsets of Type 1 diabetes patients.

The V segment lost 4 bases and the J segment 2 bases; nucleotides outside the gene matches: 5. The CDR3 loop spans 16 amino acids. CDR1 is SGDLS, CDR2 YYNGEE, per germline. The sequenced template was cDNA made from the entire isolated RNA. Data came from immunoSEQ multiplex PCR; TCRdb stores just in-frame clones and leaves some out. The sample has about 150,000 clones, less than 9.5% seen once. On this clone itself: Its antigen is currently unknown. The sample holds other DNA sequences that translate to the same CDR3.

This clonotype originated in a woman between 35 and 50 years old with type 1 diabetes. The rearrangement joins TRBV9 to TRBJ2-3, with 12 bases lining up with TRBD2. Sequenced input: central memory CD4+ T cells from blood. Here the CDR3 reads CASSPRTSGNTDTQYF. CDR3 bases: TGTGCCAGCAGCCCGCGGACTAGCGGGAACACAGATACGCAGTATTTT. The full variable domain, with the rest looked up from reference TRBV9 and TRBJ2-3, is DSGVTQTPKHLITATGQRVTLRCSPRSGDLSVYWYQQSLDQGLQFLIQYYNGEERAKGNILERFSAQQFPDLHSELNLSSLELGDSALYFCASSPRTSGNTDTQYFGPGTRLTVL.